The 11 T cell receptor beta chains below come from one sample, sequenced in a study of control samples from healthy donors and cancer patients. Assay used: immunoSEQ multiplex PCR; TCRdb lists only in-frame clones, some missing. The sample yields 35,000 to 55,000 clones, approximately 87% seen once. The sample comprised PBMCs. The source of these receptors is a woman in her sixties with lung cancer.

The chain links TRBV24-1 to TRBJ2-5; 8 bases fit TRBD1. Trimming removed 0 bases from V and 4 bases from J; junction bases left unmatched: 9. CDR3 length equals 17 residues. Germline CDR1 is KGHDR and CDR2 is SFDVKD. The CDR3 coding sequence is TGTGCCACCAGTGATTTGCACCGACAGGGGCGGGTAGAGACCCAGTACTTC. It codes for CATSDLHRQGRVETQYF.

This sequence joins TRBV9 and TRBJ2-1; no clear D gene. The CDR3 covers 13 residues. In germline, CDR1 is SGDLS, CDR2 YYNGEE. Trimming stripped 0 bases from V and 6 bases from J, with 7 bases between. The CDR3 nucleotides are TGTGCCAGCAGCGTAGATAGAGGCAATGAGCAGTTCTTC. Translating it yields CASSVDRGNEQFF. Full variable domain (remainder filled in from reference TRBV9 and TRBJ2-1): DSGVTQTPKHLITATGQRVTLRCSPRSGDLSVYWYQQSLDQGLQFLIQYYNGEERAKGNILERFSAQQFPDLHSELNLSSLELGDSALYFCASSVDRGNEQFFGPGTRLTVL.

This chain connects TRBV7-9 to TRBJ2-3; D unclear. V was cut by 3 bases and J by 6 bases, with 16 bases left in between. The CDR3 is made up of 15 amino acids. From germline, CDR1 is SEHNR and CDR2 FQNEAQ (reference sequence). This chain's CDR3 is CASSFGAIRSDTQYF. CDR3 sequence (DNA): TGTGCCAGCAGCTTCGGAGCGATAAGATCGGATACGCAGTATTTT.

This clone was counted a single time. This may arise from a read error, as a much more abundant clone is one base away. V gene TRBV10-1 combines with J gene TRBJ2-7, with 7 bases lining up with TRBD1. The length of the CDR3 is 14 residues. Looked up from germline, CDR1 is WNHNN and CDR2 is SYGVQD (reference sequence). The CDR3 sequence is CPSSPQGTTYEQYF. The CDR3 coding sequence is TGCCCCAGCAGTCCACAGGGGACAACCTACGAGCAGTACTTC.

The chain uses TRBV9 and TRBJ1-3; 12 nucleotides line up with TRBD1. The CDR3 has 20 residues. The V and J ends lost 4 bases and 0 bases, in that order; junction bases with no gene match: 14. Germline V lookup: CDR1 SGDLS, CDR2 YYNGEE. CDR3 bases: TGTGCCAGCAGCCCCATGAGACGGGACAGGGGGCCTTACTCTGGAAACACCATATATTTT. It codes for CASSPMRRDRGPYSGNTIYF.

The chain recombines TRBV7-3 with TRBJ1-2; 8 bases fit TRBD1. V shed 5 bases and J 6 bases; nucleotides not matched to a gene: 5. This CDR3 has 13 amino acids. Germline V gives CDR1 SGHTA, CDR2 FQGTGA. CDR3 loop: CASSSSRGHGYTF. CDR3 nucleotide sequence: TGTGCCAGCAGCAGCTCCAGGGGGCATGGCTACACCTTC.

The rearrangement links TRBV11-2 to TRBJ2-3; D not certain. The germline gives CDR1 SGHAT, CDR2 FQNNGV. V was clipped by 2 bases and J by 0 bases, with 9 bases between them. There are 15 residues in the CDR3. The CDR3: CASSLTAVSTDTQYF. The CDR3 nucleotides read TGTGCCAGCAGCTTAACGGCCGTGAGCACAGATACGCAGTATTTT.

CDR3 sequence: CASTGSYQETQYF. CDR3 bases: TGTGCCAGCACTGGTTCGTACCAAGAGACCCAGTACTTC. This sequence joins TRBV12-3 or TRBV12-4 and TRBJ2-5; the D is unclear. Between the trimmed V and J ends, which lost 7 bases and 0 bases, there was a span of 9 bases. The CDR3 totals 13 residues.

In its sample, this clone was seen once. The chain has TRBV20-1 and TRBJ2-2; D unresolved. Germline V gene data show CDR1 as DFQATT and CDR2 as SNEGSKA (reference sequence). The ends were cut back, 7 bases at V and 2 bases at J, with 5 bases in the middle. The CDR3 loop spans 11 amino acids. The CDR3 nucleotides read TGCAGTGTTCCCAACACCGGGGAGCTGTTTTTT. It yields the protein CSVPNTGELFF.

The V and J genes are TRBV5-6 and TRBJ1-1; TRBD1 agrees at 8 bases. Looked up from germline, CDR1 is SGHDT and CDR2 is YYEEEE. J was trimmed by 6 bases and V by 3 bases; bases with no gene match: 4. This CDR3 is 13 amino acids long. The CDR3 reads CASSSTGVAEAFF. The CDR3 coding sequence is TGTGCCAGCAGCTCGACAGGGGTGGCTGAAGCTTTCTTT.

The chain joins TRBV9 to TRBJ1-2; D is undetermined. V lost 4 bases and J 8 bases, leaving 9 bases between the germline ends. The CDR3 has 11 residues. Germline V CDR1 and CDR2: SGDLS, YYNGEE. The DNA for the CDR3 is TGTGCCAGCAGCTTAAATGGGGGCTACACCTTC. It encodes CASSLNGGYTF.